The rows below give T cell receptor beta chains drawn from one sample of a study of response to subunit inactivated influenza vaccine. TCRdb processed the RT-PCR reads anew with MiXCR; each CDR3 protein has one entry. The profile covers hundreds of thousands of distinct CDR3 sequences, with about 15% appearing a single time and 5.5% to 7% taken by the ten largest. The source was PBMCs from blood, collected 14 days before vaccination. The receptors were gathered from a man in his fifties who received an inactivated influenza vaccine. Each CDR3 is given with its conserved first and last residue. D genes are given only for firm matches. Only part of the rows carry a size: once, few, many, or a class if the clone is expanded.

j_gene | v_gene | d_gene | abundance | CDR3aa | CDR3nt
TRBJ1-3 | TRBV2 | . | few | CASNQGRNTIYF | TGTGCCAGCAACCAGGGGAGAAACACCATATATTTT
TRBJ2-7 | TRBV18 | . | . | CASSPSATNEQYF | TGTGCCAGCTCACCATCCGCGACAAACGAGCAGTACTTC
TRBJ2-1 | TRBV2 | TRBD1 | . | CASSDRDRLNNEQFF | TGTGCCAGCAGTGATCGGGACAGGCTGAACAATGAGCAGTTCTTC
TRBJ2-7 | TRBV7-2 | . | . | CASTIEGGTGYEQYF | TGTGCCAGCACCATCGAGGGGGGAACTGGATACGAGCAGTACTTC
TRBJ2-2 | TRBV3-1 | TRBD2 | few | CASSQGAASGKIGELFF | TGTGCCAGCAGCCAGGGGGCGGCTAGCGGGAAAATCGGGGAGCTGTTTTTT
TRBJ2-7 | TRBV20-1 | TRBD2 | . | CSARSGHAYEQYF | TGCAGTGCCCGTAGCGGGCACGCATACGAGCAGTACTTC
TRBJ2-2 | TRBV10-3 | TRBD1 | few | CAADSQGPPLGTGELFF | TGTGCCGCGGACTCACAGGGGCCACCTCTCGGCACCGGGGAGCTGTTTTTT
TRBJ2-4 | TRBV21-1 | . | few | CASSKCRALPFVAKNIQYF | TGTGCCAGCAGCAAATGTAGGGCGCTTCCCTTCGTAGCCAAAAACATTCAGTACTTC
TRBJ2-1 | TRBV3-1 | . | . | CASSPRWGMKNNEQFF | TGTGCCAGCAGCCCTCGATGGGGTATGAAGAACAATGAGCAGTTCTTC
TRBJ1-6 | TRBV20-1 | . | . | CSARDLGAAGSPLHF | TGCAGTGCTAGAGATTTGGGGGCGGCGGGTTCACCCCTCCACTTT
TRBJ2-1 | TRBV5-1 | . | few | CASSSEGPEQFF | TGCGCCAGCAGCTCAGAAGGACCAGAGCAGTTCTTC
TRBJ1-1 | TRBV20-1 | . | . | CSARAQANTEAFF | TGCAGTGCTAGAGCACAGGCGAACACTGAAGCTTTCTTT
TRBJ2-3 | TRBV9 | TRBD2 | many | CASSPLRTAGDPDTQYF | TGTGCCAGCAGCCCACTCAGGACCGCGGGAGATCCAGATACGCAGTATTTT
TRBJ1-3 | TRBV23-1 | . | . | CASSLTGPFSGNTIYF | TGCGCCAGCAGTCTTACCGGACCGTTCTCTGGAAACACCATATATTTT
TRBJ1-1 | TRBV7-2 | TRBD1 | . | CASSSTGALNTEAFF | TGTGCCAGCAGCTCAACAGGGGCCCTGAACACTGAAGCTTTCTTT
TRBJ1-2 | TRBV19 | . | . | CASSMDLPIGNGYTF | TGTGCCAGTAGTATGGACCTACCTATAGGGAATGGCTACACCTTC
TRBJ1-5 | TRBV19 | . | few | CASLKFVGGNQPQHF | TGTGCCAGCTTGAAGTTTGTTGGGGGCAATCAGCCCCAGCATTTT
TRBJ2-5 | TRBV10-3 | TRBD2 | many | CAIRGLAGTQETQYF | TGTGCCATCAGGGGACTAGCGGGGACTCAAGAGACCCAGTACTTC
TRBJ2-6 | TRBV7-3 | . | many | CASSDFHSGANVLTF | TGTGCCAGCAGCGATTTTCACTCTGGGGCCAACGTCCTGACTTTC
TRBJ1-5 | TRBV12-3/TRBV12-4 | . | few | CASAGAGGNQPQHF | TGTGCCAGCGCGGGGGCGGGAGGCAATCAGCCCCAGCATTTT
TRBJ1-5 | TRBV29-1 | . | few | CSVADSNQPQHF | TGCAGCGTTGCAGATAGCAATCAGCCCCAGCATTTT
TRBJ1-5 | TRBV7-9 | TRBD1 | few | CASSWLGQEQPQHF | TGTGCCAGCAGCTGGCTAGGACAGGAACAGCCCCAGCATTTT
TRBJ2-3 | TRBV20-1 | . | . | CSALENTDTQYF | TGCAGTGCCTTGGAAAACACAGATACGCAGTATTTT
TRBJ2-1 | TRBV6-5 | TRBD1 | . | CASSYGTGAYNEQFF | TGTGCCAGCAGTTACGGGACAGGGGCTTACAATGAGCAGTTCTTC
TRBJ2-3 | TRBV5-6 | . | . | CASSSPGGVAVSTDTQYF | TGTGCCAGCAGCTCCCCTGGTGGGGTAGCGGTGTCGACAGATACGCAGTATTTT
TRBJ2-3 | TRBV6-2/TRBV6-3 | . | many | CASSYSDTGRTQYF | TGTGCCAGCAGTTACTCGGACACCGGCCGCACGCAGTATTTT
TRBJ1-2 | TRBV7-9 | . | few | CASSSRSNYGYTF | TGTGCCAGCAGCTCGAGATCTAACTATGGCTACACCTTC
TRBJ2-5 | TRBV9 | . | many | CASSVGVGQETQYF | TGTGCCAGCAGCGTAGGGGTGGGGCAAGAGACCCAGTACTTC
TRBJ1-2 | TRBV9 | . | many | CASSVGGYGYTF | TGCGCCAGCAGCGTTGGTGGATATGGCTACACCTTC
TRBJ2-5 | TRBV20-1 | . | . | CSADQGGYETQYF | TGCAGTGCAGACCAGGGGGGGTATGAGACCCAGTACTTC
TRBJ1-1 | TRBV20-1 | TRBD1 | . | CSAGQGGSDTEAFF | TGCAGTGCCGGACAGGGAGGTTCAGACACTGAAGCTTTCTTT
TRBJ1-5 | TRBV6-6 | TRBD1 | few | CASSDRDNQPQHF | TGTGCCAGCAGTGACAGGGATAATCAGCCCCAGCATTTT